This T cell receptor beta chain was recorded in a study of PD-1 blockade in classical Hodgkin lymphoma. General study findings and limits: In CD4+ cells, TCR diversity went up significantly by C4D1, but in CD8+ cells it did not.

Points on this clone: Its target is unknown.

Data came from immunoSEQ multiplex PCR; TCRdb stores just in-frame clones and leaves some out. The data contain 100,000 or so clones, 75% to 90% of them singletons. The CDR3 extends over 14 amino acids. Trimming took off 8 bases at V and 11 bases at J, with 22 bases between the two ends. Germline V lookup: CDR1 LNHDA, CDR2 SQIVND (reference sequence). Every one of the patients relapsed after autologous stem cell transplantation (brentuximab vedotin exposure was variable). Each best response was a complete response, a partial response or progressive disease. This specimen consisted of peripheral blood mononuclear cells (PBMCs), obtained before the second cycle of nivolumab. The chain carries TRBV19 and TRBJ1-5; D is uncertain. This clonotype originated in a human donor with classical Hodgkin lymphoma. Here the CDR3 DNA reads TGTGCCAGTTCCCTCCCCCACCCCGATTGGACCCAGCATTTT. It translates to CASSLPHPDWTQHF.